This entry concerns a single T cell receptor (beta chain). What it binds is not known. The CDR3 has 16 amino acids. Germline loops: CDR1 LNHDA, CDR2 SQIVND (reference sequence). The ends lost 10 bases at V and 4 bases at J; junction bases unmatched: 13. The sample is drawn from a study of cytomegalovirus exposure and HLA in healthy donors. Overall study: An earlier analysis identified more than 95 million unique TCR beta sequences in about 180 million T cells.

Broader study findings: Previous analysis showed most TCR beta V segments were productive about 87% or about 30% of the time.

The PCR made use of 60 Vbeta and 13 Jbeta primers. In the authors' methods: Unique TCR beta chains numbered roughly 83 million in a later analysis, with some 9.9 million shared. The data were produced by immunoSEQ multiplex PCR, yet TCRdb's version contains in-frame clones alone and is incomplete. V and J calls and clone size are given by that table; D and trimming were obtained from the DNA. There are about 250,000 clones in the sample; approximately 70% occur only once, and roughly 2.4% lies in the top ten. The sequence was collected from a female donor in good health and CMV-seronegative. V is TRBV19 and J is TRBJ2-3; 11 nucleotides line up with TRBD1. Material for sequencing was PBMCs. CDR3 DNA: TGTGCCACCAGCGGTGCCGGGACAGGGGGGCCAGATACGCAGTATTTT. Protein: CATSGAGTGGPDTQYF.